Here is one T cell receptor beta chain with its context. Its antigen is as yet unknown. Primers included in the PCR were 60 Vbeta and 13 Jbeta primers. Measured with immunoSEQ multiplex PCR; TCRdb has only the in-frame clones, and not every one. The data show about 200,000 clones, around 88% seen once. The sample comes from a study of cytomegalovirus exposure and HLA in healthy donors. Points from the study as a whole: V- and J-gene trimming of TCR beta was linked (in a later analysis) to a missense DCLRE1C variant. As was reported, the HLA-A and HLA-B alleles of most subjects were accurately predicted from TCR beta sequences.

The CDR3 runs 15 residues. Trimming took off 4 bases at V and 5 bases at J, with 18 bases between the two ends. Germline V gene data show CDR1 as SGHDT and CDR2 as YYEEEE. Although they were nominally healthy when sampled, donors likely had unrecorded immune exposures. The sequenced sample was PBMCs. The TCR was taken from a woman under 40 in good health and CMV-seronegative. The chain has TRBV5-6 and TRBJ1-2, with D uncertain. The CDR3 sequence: CASSPFVAQPYGYTF. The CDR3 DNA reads TGTGCCAGCAGCCCGTTCGTGGCACAGCCATATGGCTACACCTTC.